These 32 T cell receptor beta chains were all obtained from the same sample, sequenced in a study of blood T cell repertoires in COVID-19. Clones were sequenced by immunoSEQ multiplex PCR, and TCRdb holds only the in-frame ones, with some missing. The table lists 180,000 or so clones, approximately 83% of them singletons. The specimen was peripheral blood. These TCRs come from a man aged 55-75 years with acute or convalescent COVID-19.

The CDR3: CASSLGGSYEQYF. CDR3 coding DNA: TGTGCCAGCAGTTTAGGCGGCAGCTACGAGCAGTACTTC. V is TRBV12-3 or TRBV12-4 and J is TRBJ2-7; D is unclear. The CDR3 spans 13 residues. The V and J ends lost 1 base and 3 bases respectively, with 7 bases between them.

This chain connects TRBV4-1 to TRBJ2-2; 12 nucleotides line up with TRBD2. V lost 4 bases, J lost 6 bases, and 9 bases stayed unmatched. The CDR3 runs 17 residues. Germline-derived CDR1 and CDR2 are MGHRA and YSYEKL. The CDR3 reads CASSRPLAGGPSGELFF. The CDR3 nucleotides read TGCGCCAGCAGCCGACCTCTAGCGGGAGGGCCGTCCGGGGAGCTGTTTTTT.

This chain links TRBV6-5 with TRBJ1-5, with 11 nucleotides matching TRBD1. This CDR3 spans 15 amino acids. V was pared by 6 bases and J by 5 bases, with 6 bases of the junction left unmatched. The germline gives CDR1 MNHEY, CDR2 SVGAGI. Written as DNA, the CDR3 is TGTGCCAGCAGGGCCGGGACAGGGGGAGATCAGCCCCAGCATTTT. Its protein product is CASRAGTGGDQPQHF.

The chain has TRBV7-9 and TRBJ2-5; 8 bases fit TRBD2. V lost 4 bases, J lost 5 bases, and 6 bases stayed unmatched. The length of the CDR3 is 14 residues. Germline V CDR1 and CDR2: SEHNR, FQNEAQ (reference sequence). CDR3 DNA: TGTGCCAGCAGCTCCAGGACTAGCTGGGAGACCCAGTACTTC. This encodes CASSSRTSWETQYF.

The genes are TRBV5-1 and TRBJ2-2, with TRBD1 identical over 9 bases. The V gene's germline CDR1 is SGHRS and CDR2 YFSETQ. J lost 1 base, V lost 1 base, and 5 bases had no gene match. The CDR3 loop spans 17 amino acids. CDR3 in amino acids: CASSLNLGQGNTGELFF. The CDR3 coding sequence is TGCGCCAGCAGCTTGAATCTGGGACAGGGGAACACCGGGGAGCTGTTTTTT.

This clone was picked up one time. The chain recombines TRBV4-1 with TRBJ2-2; no reliable D call. Germline V gene sequence: CDR1 MGHRA, CDR2 YSYEKL. The CDR3 extends over 16 amino acids. V gave up 1 base and J gave up 1 base, with 10 bases separating them. The DNA of the CDR3 is TGCGCCAGCAGCCAAGCGAGAGTTGGGAACACCGGGGAGCTGTTTTTT. It encodes CASSQARVGNTGELFF.

This chain uses TRBV9 with TRBJ2-7; possible D gene TRBD1, 5 bases. CDR1 is SGDLS and CDR2 is YYNGEE in the germline V gene. V was cut by 0 bases and J by 2 bases, with 9 bases left in between. This CDR3 contains 14 residues. The chain's CDR3 is CASSVGRATYEQYF. The CDR3 DNA sequence: TGTGCCAGCAGCGTAGGCAGGGCCACCTACGAGCAGTACTTC.

This sequence joins TRBV28 and TRBJ1-2, with a weak D call TRBD1 (5 bases). Trimming cost V 2 bases and J 0 bases, with 10 bases left between them. There are 15 residues in the CDR3. The germline V gene encodes CDR1 MDHEN and CDR2 SYDVKM. In nucleotides, the CDR3 is TGTGCCAGCAGTTTAGGGGGGGGAACTAACTATGGCTACACCTTC. Translation gives CASSLGGGTNYGYTF.

The chain carries TRBV30 and TRBJ1-2, with D perhaps TRBD1 (6 bases). CDR1 is GTSNPN, CDR2 SVGIG, per germline (reference sequence). V lost 6 bases and J lost 6, with 20 bases in between. CDR3 length equals 14 residues. CDR3: CACQTTGFDDGYTF. The CDR3 bases are TGTGCCTGCCAAACCACAGGGTTTGACGATGGCTACACCTTC.

This clone has just a few counts. The rearrangement joins TRBV7-9 to TRBJ1-5; 7 bases map to TRBD1. In germline, CDR1 is SEHNR, CDR2 FQNEAQ (reference sequence). The CDR3 is 13 amino acids. V gave up 2 bases and J gave up 5 bases; unmatched junction bases: 0. CDR3 bases: TGTGCCAGCAGCTTACAGGGGGATCAGCCCCAGCATTTT. It translates to CASSLQGDQPQHF.

The chain couples TRBV10-3 to TRBJ2-2; D might be TRBD1 (6 bases). CDR1 ENHRY and CDR2 SYGVKD come from the germline V gene. CDR3 length equals 15 residues. V was cut by 2 bases and J by 4 bases, with 11 bases left in between. As DNA, the CDR3 is TGTGCCATCAGTGAGGCTAGCAGGGGCACCGGGGAGCTGTTTTTT. This translates into CAISEASRGTGELFF.

Only one count was recorded for this clone. Other nucleotide sequences from this sample produce the same CDR3. The chain couples TRBV10-1 to TRBJ1-1; TRBD1 matches 9 bases. J lost 1 base, V lost 4 bases, and 1 base had no gene match. The CDR3 has 14 amino acids. From germline, CDR1 is WNHNN and CDR2 SYGVQD (reference sequence). The CDR3 is CASSAGQGNTEAFF. The CDR3 DNA is TGCGCCAGCAGTGCGGGACAGGGGAACACTGAAGCTTTCTTT.

This clone was observed a single time. The CDR3 spells CATSRTGRNQPQYF. The CDR3 nucleotides read TGTGCCACCAGCAGGACAGGGAGGAACCAGCCCCAGTATTTT. This chain links TRBV15 with TRBJ1-5, with D possibly being TRBD1 (7 bases). The J call is doubtful: the DNA matches TRBJ2-3 better. The CDR3 consists of 14 residues. The germline V gene has CDR1 LNHNV and CDR2 YYDKDF (reference sequence).

The rearrangement joins TRBV28 to TRBJ1-2, with no clear D. Trimming took 5 bases from V and 5 from J, leaving 12 bases between them. The germline gives CDR1 MDHEN, CDR2 SYDVKM. The CDR3 loop spans 13 amino acids. CDR3 nucleotides: TGTGCCAGCAGTCTCCAAAACAGTTATGGCTACACCTTC. Its protein is CASSLQNSYGYTF.

The CDR3 spells CAWSQPGAEGDEQYF. The DNA of the CDR3 is TGTGCCTGGAGCCAACCGGGAGCAGAAGGCGACGAGCAGTACTTC. The V call is TRBV30, the J call TRBJ2-7, with D tentatively TRBD2 (6 bases). The CDR3 length is 15 residues. The germline V gene has CDR1 GTSNPN and CDR2 SVGIG (reference sequence). V dropped 3 bases and J dropped 5 bases, with 20 bases sitting between them.

This rearrangement joins TRBV7-9 to TRBJ2-7, with D possibly matching TRBD1 (5 bases). The V gene lost 5 bases and the J gene lost 2 bases, with 16 bases spanning the gap. The germline V gene encodes CDR1 SEHNR and CDR2 FQNEAQ (reference sequence). There are 15 residues in the CDR3. The CDR3 loop reads CASSPAEQGAYEQYF. DNA for the CDR3: TGTGCCAGCAGCCCAGCAGAACAAGGGGCCTACGAGCAGTACTTC.

This rearrangement joins TRBV4-1 to TRBJ2-1; TRBD2 agrees at 9 bases. This CDR3 spans 17 amino acids. Germline CDR1 reads MGHRA; CDR2 reads YSYEKL. V dropped 0 bases and J dropped 2; count of bases not matched to a gene: 5. The CDR3 DNA reads TGCGCCAGCAGCCAAGATCGCCTAGCGGGGACCTACAATGAGCAGTTCTTC. It translates to CASSQDRLAGTYNEQFF.

This chain joins TRBV4-1 and TRBJ2-7, with a weak D call TRBD1 (6 bases). Deletions cut 0 bases from V and 3 bases from J, with 15 bases between. Germline V lookup: CDR1 MGHRA, CDR2 YSYEKL. This CDR3 has 16 residues. The CDR3: CASSQERTEGYYEQYF. For the CDR3, the DNA is TGCGCCAGCAGCCAAGAGAGGACAGAGGGGTACTACGAGCAGTACTTC.

This rearrangement joins TRBV9 to TRBJ2-2, with TRBD1 as a possible D gene (5 bases). V shed 4 bases and J shed 5 bases, with 9 bases lying between them. The CDR3 totals 13 residues. Looked up from germline, CDR1 is SGDLS and CDR2 is YYNGEE. The CDR3 DNA reads TGTGCCAGCAGCCCCCAGGGTACCGGGGAGCTGTTTTTT. It translates to CASSPQGTGELFF.

The chain uses TRBV7-2 and TRBJ2-1; 12 bases match TRBD2. This CDR3 comprises 16 residues. Germline-derived CDR1 and CDR2 are SGHTA and FQGNSA. V gave up 2 bases and J gave up 2 bases; unmatched junction bases: 1. CDR3 amino acids: CASSLRLAGAYNEQFF. In nucleotides, the CDR3 is TGTGCCAGCAGCTTAAGACTAGCGGGAGCCTACAATGAGCAGTTCTTC.

The rearrangement links TRBV9 to TRBJ2-7; TRBD2 matches 7 bases. The V gene's germline CDR1 is SGDLS and CDR2 YYNGEE. The CDR3 runs to 15 residues. The J segment lost 2 bases and the V segment lost 2 bases, leaving 7 bases of the junction unmatched. The CDR3: CASSVDPSGAYEQYF. CDR3 sequence (DNA): TGTGCCAGCAGCGTGGACCCTAGCGGAGCCTACGAGCAGTACTTC.

The chain couples TRBV15 to TRBJ2-4; 12 nucleotides match TRBD1. Germline lookup yields CDR1 LNHNV and CDR2 YYDKDF (reference sequence). The ends lost 8 bases at V and 4 bases at J; junction bases unmatched: 6. This CDR3 spans 15 amino acids. The CDR3 DNA reads as TGTGCCACCGGGGGACAGGGGGCGGTTAAAAACATTCAGTACTTC. This translates into CATGGQGAVKNIQYF. Full variable domain (rest looked up from reference TRBV15 and TRBJ2-4): DAMVIQNPRYQVTQFGKPVTLSCSQTLNHNVMYWYQQKSSQAPKLLFHYYDKDFNNEADTPDNFQSRRPNTSFCFLDIRSPGLGDTAMYLCATGGQGAVKNIQYFGAGTRLSVL.

CDR3 in DNA: TGTGCTAGTGCCGCACAGGGGGGCACTGAAGCTTTCTTT. Encoded protein: CASAAQGGTEAFF. V gene TRBV12-5 combines with J gene TRBJ1-1; 8 nucleotides match TRBD1. This CDR3 spans 13 amino acids. J lost 4 bases, V lost 7 bases, and 5 bases had no gene match. From germline, CDR1 is LGHNT and CDR2 FRNRAP.

This chain uses TRBV7-9 with TRBJ1-2, with a tentative D call TRBD1 (6 bases). V lost 2 bases and J 11 bases, leaving 12 bases between the germline ends. This CDR3 has 12 residues. Germline values: CDR1 SEHNR, CDR2 FQNEAQ (reference sequence). This CDR3 is CASSLNRDKYTF. CDR3 sequence (DNA): TGTGCCAGCAGCTTAAACAGGGACAAATACACCTTC.

The chain carries TRBV28 and TRBJ2-3, with 12 bases fitting TRBD2. The germline V gene encodes CDR1 MDHEN and CDR2 SYDVKM. The junction had 9 bases not matched to a gene; V was cut back by 6 bases and J by 8 bases. The CDR3 contains 15 residues. CDR3 protein: CASSSPLGLAGTQYF. The DNA for the CDR3 is TGTGCCAGCAGCTCCCCCCTGGGACTAGCGGGTACGCAGTATTTT.

This clone was detected only once. This chain connects TRBV28 to TRBJ2-1; 7 nucleotides line up with TRBD2. The CDR3 has 13 residues. Looked up from germline, CDR1 is MDHEN and CDR2 is SYDVKM. The CDR3 here is CATGGSRLDEQFF. DNA of the CDR3: TGTGCAACCGGCGGGAGCAGGCTCGATGAGCAGTTCTTC.

The V gene is TRBV5-1, the J gene TRBJ1-3, with D possibly TRBD1 on 5 matching bases. Germline CDR1 is SGHRS and CDR2 is YFSETQ. Trimming cost V 3 bases and J 3 bases, with 10 bases left between them. CDR3 size: 14 residues. The CDR3 DNA reads TGCGCCAGCAGCTCTCAGGGTTATGGAAACACCATATATTTT. Its translation: CASSSQGYGNTIYF.

V and J are TRBV28 and TRBJ1-6; the D is unclear. Germline V gene data show CDR1 as MDHEN and CDR2 as SYDVKM. The CDR3 sequence is 12 residues long. V lost 5 bases and J lost 10, with 9 bases in between. CDR3 bases: TGTGCCAGCAGTACCAGCGGGTCACCCCTCCACTTT. The encoded protein is CASSTSGSPLHF.

This chain links TRBV7-8 with TRBJ1-5, with D possibly TRBD1 on 6 matching bases. Germline V lookup: CDR1 SGHVS, CDR2 FQNEAQ. CDR3 length: 14 residues. Trimming shortened V by 3 bases and J by 5 bases, and 11 bases separated the two germline ends. The chain's CDR3 is CASSFSGADQPQHF. In DNA form, the CDR3 reads TGTGCCAGCAGCTTTTCAGGGGCCGATCAGCCCCAGCATTTT. Looking up the rest from reference TRBV7-8 and TRBJ1-5 gives the full variable domain: GAGVSQSPRYKVAKRGQDVALRCDPISGHVSLFWYQQALGQGPEFLTYFQNEAQLDKSGLPSDRFFAERPEGSVSTLKIQRTQQEDSAVYLCASSFSGADQPQHFGDGTRLSIL.

The chain joins TRBV15 to TRBJ1-6; 8 bases are shared with TRBD1. Germline trimming cut 2 bases from V and 7 bases from J; bases unmatched to any gene: 1. The CDR3 spans 14 residues. Germline loops: CDR1 LNHNV, CDR2 YYDKDF (reference sequence). The CDR3 DNA follows: TGTGCCACCAGCAGACAGGGGGCGAATTCACCCCTCCACTTT. This translates into CATSRQGANSPLHF.

This clone was observed a few times. This rearrangement joins TRBV7-2 to TRBJ1-2; TRBD1 agrees at 9 bases. Trimming took 1 base from V and 7 from J; bases not matched to a gene: 4. CDR1 and CDR2 (germline): SGHTA, FQGNSA. This CDR3 spans 14 amino acids. CDR3 protein: CASSLEKQGAGYTF. The DNA of the CDR3 is TGTGCCAGCAGCTTAGAGAAACAGGGGGCTGGCTACACCTTC.

Many counts were recorded for this clone. The rearrangement joins TRBV24-1 to TRBJ2-1; 11 bases are shared with TRBD1. Germline V gene data show CDR1 as KGHDR and CDR2 as SFDVKD. The V segment lost 4 bases and the J segment 8 bases; nucleotides outside the gene matches: 9. The CDR3 is made up of 16 amino acids. CDR3 bases: TGTGCCACCAGTGACCGGACAGGGGGCGGCGTCCATGAGCAGTTCTTC. Translating it yields CATSDRTGGGVHEQFF.